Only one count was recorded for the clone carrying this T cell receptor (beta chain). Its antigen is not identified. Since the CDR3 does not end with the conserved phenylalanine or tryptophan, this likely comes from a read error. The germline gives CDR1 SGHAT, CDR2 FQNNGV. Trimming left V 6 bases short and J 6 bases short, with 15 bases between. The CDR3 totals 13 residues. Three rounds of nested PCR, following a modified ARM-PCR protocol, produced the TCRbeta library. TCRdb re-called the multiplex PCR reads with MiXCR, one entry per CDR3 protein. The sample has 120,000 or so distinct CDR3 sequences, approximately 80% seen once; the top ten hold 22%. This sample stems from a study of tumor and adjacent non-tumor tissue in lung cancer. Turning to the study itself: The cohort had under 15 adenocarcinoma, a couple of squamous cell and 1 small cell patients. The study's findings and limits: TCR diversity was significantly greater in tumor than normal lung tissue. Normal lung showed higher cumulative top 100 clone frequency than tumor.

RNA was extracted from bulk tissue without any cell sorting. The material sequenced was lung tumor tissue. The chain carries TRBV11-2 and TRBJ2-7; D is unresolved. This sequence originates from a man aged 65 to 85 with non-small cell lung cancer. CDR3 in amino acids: CASSQRTGREQYI. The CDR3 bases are TGTGCCAGCAGTCAACGGACCGGGCGCGAGCAGTACATC.